This T cell receptor (beta chain) was recorded in a study of post-analysis software for immune sequencing data (dated by TCRdb to between 2014 and 2017). With regard to the full study: Recorded disease courses included relapsing-remitting, secondary progressive and progressive-relapsing multiple sclerosis, with some patients lacking subtype annotation. The patient repertoires were compared against some twelve previously published healthy control repertoires obtained from donors aged 6 to 25 years. A subset of samples was prepared in parallel using single-end sample barcoding, then pooled and co-amplified after Illumina adapter ligation. Study-wide conclusions, independent of this receptor: The multiple sclerosis patient group was slightly younger than the control group. Significantly lower normalized Chao1 diversity was found in multiple sclerosis patients than in controls, suggesting substantial peripheral T-cell clonal expansion. Significantly higher frequencies in patients than in controls were found for several TRBV segments, including TRBV5-6, TRBV5-1 and TRBV20-1. Strong co-clustering of samples prepared in the same batch was shown by direct clustering with F measure, prompting a batch-effect correction.

On this clonotype itself: No cognate antigen has been identified for it. Per-base qualities were not stored, and no clone one base away is much larger.

Trimming accounts for 5 bases at V and 4 bases at J, while the number of junction bases matched to no gene is 9. The germline V gene (reference sequence) gives CDR1 as SEHNR and CDR2 as FQNEAQ. There are 18 amino acids in the CDR3, from cysteine to phenylalanine inclusive. Left in the record is the CDR3 DNA by itself, 54 bases read in frame from the first base. Libraries were made using PCR. TCRdb names Illumina HiSeq 2500 as the instrument used. To reduce PCR and sequencing biases, unique molecular identifiers were built into the TCR beta cDNA libraries. About 500,000 cDNA molecules were obtained for every 1 to 10 million input T cells, so each molecule roughly corresponded to one T cell. The patient libraries were prepared and sequenced using the same protocol as the earlier healthy control dataset. Within a given batch, samples were prepared together, multiplexed and sequenced on the same HiSeq lane. Turning to the authors' computational methods: MIGEC handled the raw barcoded reads, throwing out single-read molecular identifier groups before consensus assembly and CDR3 extraction. VDJtools was used for post-analysis of the clonotype tables, with diversity normalized by down-sampling every dataset to the smallest sample size. To correct batch-related cross-sample contamination, repertoire overlap clustering matched CDR3 amino acid sequences but not nucleotide sequences. TCRdb trimmed public reads at Q25 via fastp, called clones via MiXCR and kept in-frame beta chains. Records with the same CDR3 protein are collapsed into one entry carrying the most frequent genes and DNA. TCRdb's processing, not the authors' own work, is the source of the V and J calls. The sample has 350,000 to 500,000 distinct CDR3 sequences on record, 30% to 45% of them singletons. Of the sample, 7.5% to 8.5% is held by the ten largest clones.

TCR beta repertoires were profiled from peripheral blood of more than ten young patients with multiple sclerosis to demonstrate the VDJtools post-analysis software. The patients with multiple sclerosis were children and adolescents between about 6 and 17 years of age. The V gene is TRBV7-9 and the J gene is TRBJ2-1; 15 central nucleotides agree with TRBD2. This clonotype originated in a girl aged 2-10 years with multiple sclerosis. The sequenced material came from blood. The nucleotides read TGTGCCAGCAGCCCAGGACTAGCGGGGGGGGCGAGTTACAATGAGCAGTTCTTC. It codes for CASSPGLAGGASYNEQFF.